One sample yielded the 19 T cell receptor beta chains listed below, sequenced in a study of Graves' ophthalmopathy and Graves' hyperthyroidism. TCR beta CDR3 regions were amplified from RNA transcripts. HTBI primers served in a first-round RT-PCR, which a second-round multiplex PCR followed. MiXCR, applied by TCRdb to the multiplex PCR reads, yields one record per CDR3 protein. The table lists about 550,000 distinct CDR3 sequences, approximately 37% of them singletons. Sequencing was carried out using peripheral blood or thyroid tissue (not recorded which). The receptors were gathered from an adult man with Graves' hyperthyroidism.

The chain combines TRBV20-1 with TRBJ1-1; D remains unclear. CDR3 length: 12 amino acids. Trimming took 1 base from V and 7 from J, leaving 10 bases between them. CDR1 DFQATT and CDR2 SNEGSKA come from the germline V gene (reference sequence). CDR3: CSARGGIGEAFF. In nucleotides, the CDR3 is TGCAGTGCTAGAGGTGGGATCGGTGAAGCTTTCTTT.

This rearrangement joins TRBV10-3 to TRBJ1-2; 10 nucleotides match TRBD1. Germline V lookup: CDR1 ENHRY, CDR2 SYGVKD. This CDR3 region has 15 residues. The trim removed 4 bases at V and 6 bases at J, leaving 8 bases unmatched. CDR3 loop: CAISGTGTGADGYTF. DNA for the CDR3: TGTGCCATCAGTGGGACCGGGACAGGGGCAGATGGCTACACCTTC.

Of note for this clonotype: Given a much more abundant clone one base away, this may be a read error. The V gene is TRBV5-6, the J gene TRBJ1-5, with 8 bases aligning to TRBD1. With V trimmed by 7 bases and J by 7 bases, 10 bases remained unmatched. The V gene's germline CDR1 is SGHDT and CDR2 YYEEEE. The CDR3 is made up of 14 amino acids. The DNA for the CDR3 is TGTGCCAGCGGCTCAGGACAGGGCCAACAGCCCCAGCATTTT. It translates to CASGSGQGQQPQHF.

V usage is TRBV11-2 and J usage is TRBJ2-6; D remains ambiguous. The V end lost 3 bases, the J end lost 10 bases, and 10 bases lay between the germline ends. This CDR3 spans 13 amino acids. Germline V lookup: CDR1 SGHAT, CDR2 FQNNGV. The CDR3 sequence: CASSLGSANVLTF. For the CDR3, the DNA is TGTGCCAGCAGCTTGGGCTCCGCTAACGTCCTGACTTTC.

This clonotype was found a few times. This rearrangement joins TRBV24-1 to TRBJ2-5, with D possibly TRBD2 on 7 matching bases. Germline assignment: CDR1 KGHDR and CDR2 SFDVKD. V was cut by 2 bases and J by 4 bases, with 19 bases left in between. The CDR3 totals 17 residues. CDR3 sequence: CATSDSLGGGARETQYF. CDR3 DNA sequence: TGTGCCACCAGTGATTCCCTAGGGGGGGGGGCTAGAGAGACCCAGTACTTC.

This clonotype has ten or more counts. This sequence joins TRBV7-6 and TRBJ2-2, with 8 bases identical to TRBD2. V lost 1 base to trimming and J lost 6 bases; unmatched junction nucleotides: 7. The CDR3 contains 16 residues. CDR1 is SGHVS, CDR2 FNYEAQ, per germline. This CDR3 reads CASSLGFGGASGELFF. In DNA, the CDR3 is TGTGCCAGCAGCTTAGGGTTCGGGGGGGCCTCCGGGGAGCTGTTTTTT.

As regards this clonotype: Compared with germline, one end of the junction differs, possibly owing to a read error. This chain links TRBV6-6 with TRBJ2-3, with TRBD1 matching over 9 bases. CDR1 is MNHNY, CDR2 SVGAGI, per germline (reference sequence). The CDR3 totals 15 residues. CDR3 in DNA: TGTGCCAGCAGTACCCCGGGACAGGGCACCGATACGCAGTATTTT. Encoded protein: CASSTPGQGTDTQYF.

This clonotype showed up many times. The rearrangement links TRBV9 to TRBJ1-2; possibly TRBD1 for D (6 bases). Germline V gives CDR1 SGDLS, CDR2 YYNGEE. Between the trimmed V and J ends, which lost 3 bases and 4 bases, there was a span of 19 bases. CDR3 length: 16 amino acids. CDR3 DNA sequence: TGTGCCAGCAGCGGGGTCAGGGGCCCCGTCCCCTATGGCTACACCTTC. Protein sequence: CASSGVRGPVPYGYTF.

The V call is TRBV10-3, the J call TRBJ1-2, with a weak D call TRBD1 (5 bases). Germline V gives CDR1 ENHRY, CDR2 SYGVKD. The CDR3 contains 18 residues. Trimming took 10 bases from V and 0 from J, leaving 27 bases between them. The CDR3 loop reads CASGPHGAGATANYGYTF. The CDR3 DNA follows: TGTGCCAGCGGACCTCATGGGGCTGGGGCCACGGCTAACTATGGCTACACCTTC.

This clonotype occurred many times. CDR3 protein: CSASVDDRGNFEQYF. CDR3 nucleotide sequence: TGCAGTGCTAGCGTTGACGACAGGGGGAACTTCGAGCAGTACTTC. The chain joins TRBV20-1 to TRBJ2-7; TRBD1 matches 9 bases. This CDR3 comprises 15 residues. Germline V lookup: CDR1 DFQATT, CDR2 SNEGSKA (reference sequence). Germline trimming cut 3 bases from V and 6 bases from J; bases unmatched to any gene: 12.

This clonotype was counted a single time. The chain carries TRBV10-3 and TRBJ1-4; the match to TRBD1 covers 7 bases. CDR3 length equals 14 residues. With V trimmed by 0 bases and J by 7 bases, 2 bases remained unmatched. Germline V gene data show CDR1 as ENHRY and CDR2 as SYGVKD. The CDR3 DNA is TGTGCCATCAGTGAGTCCGACAGGGTTGAAAAACTGTTTTTT. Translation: CAISESDRVEKLFF.

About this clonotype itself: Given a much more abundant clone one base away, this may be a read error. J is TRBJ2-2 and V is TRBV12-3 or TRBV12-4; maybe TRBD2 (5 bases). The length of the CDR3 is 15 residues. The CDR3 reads CASSPGVVGTGKLFF. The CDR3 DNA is TGTGCCAGCAGTCCCGGGGTAGTCGGCACCGGGAAGCTGTTTTTT.

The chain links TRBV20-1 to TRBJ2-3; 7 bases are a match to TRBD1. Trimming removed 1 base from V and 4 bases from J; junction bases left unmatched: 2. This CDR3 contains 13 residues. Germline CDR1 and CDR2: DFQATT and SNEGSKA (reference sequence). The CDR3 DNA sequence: TGCAGTGCTAGAGTAACAGGGGCAGATACGCAGTATTTT. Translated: CSARVTGADTQYF.

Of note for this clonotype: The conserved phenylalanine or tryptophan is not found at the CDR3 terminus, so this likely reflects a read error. In DNA form, the CDR3 reads TGTGCCAGCAGCTTCGCTAGGGTAGGGTACGAGCAGTACCTC. Translation: CASSFARVGYEQYL. The J gene is TRBJ2-7, the V gene TRBV7-9, with no clear D. With 3 bases removed from V and 4 bases from J, the gap between germline ends came to 13 bases. CDR1 SEHNR and CDR2 FQNEAQ come from the germline V gene (reference sequence). The CDR3 loop spans 14 amino acids.

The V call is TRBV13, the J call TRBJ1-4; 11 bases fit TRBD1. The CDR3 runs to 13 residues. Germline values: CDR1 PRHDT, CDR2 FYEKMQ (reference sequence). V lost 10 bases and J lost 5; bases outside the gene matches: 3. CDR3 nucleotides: TGTGCCACCGGGGACAGGGGGAATGAAAAACTGTTTTTT. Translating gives CATGDRGNEKLFF.

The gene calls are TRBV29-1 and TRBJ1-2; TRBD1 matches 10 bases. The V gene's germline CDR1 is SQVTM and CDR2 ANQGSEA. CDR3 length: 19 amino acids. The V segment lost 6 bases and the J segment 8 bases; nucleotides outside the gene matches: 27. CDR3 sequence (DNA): TGCAGCGTGACGGTTACTAGCGTTGAGACCCAGGGACAGGGGACCGGCTACACCTTC. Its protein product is CSVTVTSVETQGQGTGYTF.

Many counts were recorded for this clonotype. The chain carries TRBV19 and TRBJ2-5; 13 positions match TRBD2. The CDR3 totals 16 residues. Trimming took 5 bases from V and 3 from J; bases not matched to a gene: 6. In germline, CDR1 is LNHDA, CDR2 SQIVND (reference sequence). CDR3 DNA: TGTGCCAGTAGTCCACGACTAGCGGGAGGCGAAGAGACCCAGTACTTC. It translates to CASSPRLAGGEETQYF.

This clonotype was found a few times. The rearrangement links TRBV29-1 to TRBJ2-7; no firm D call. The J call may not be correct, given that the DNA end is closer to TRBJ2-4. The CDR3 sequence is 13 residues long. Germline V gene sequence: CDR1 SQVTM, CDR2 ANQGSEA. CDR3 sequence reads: CSVLRVNENIQYF. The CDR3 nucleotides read TGCAGCGTTTTACGGGTAAATGAAAACATTCAGTACTTC.

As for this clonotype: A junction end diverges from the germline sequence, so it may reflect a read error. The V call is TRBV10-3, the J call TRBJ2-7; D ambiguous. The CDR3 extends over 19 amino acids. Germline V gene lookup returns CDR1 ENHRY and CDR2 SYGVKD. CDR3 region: CASSEAPYGRAGSSYEQYF. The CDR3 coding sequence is TGTGCCAGCAGTGAAGCCCCTTACGGACGGGCTGGGTCGTCCTACGAGCAGTACTTC.